These 5 T cell receptor beta chains were all obtained from the same sample, sequenced in a study of T cells after yellow fever vaccination. TCRdb recomputed calls from the 5' RACE reads with MiXCR, one row per CDR3 protein. Of approximately 450,000 distinct CDR3 sequences listed, under 20% were seen once; the top ten hold roughly a sixth. The sample in question was PBMCs, obtained before the yellow fever booster vaccination. These receptors originate from a young man who received the YFV17D yellow fever vaccine.

V is TRBV19 and J is TRBJ1-1; tentative D call: TRBD1 (5 bases). The ends were cut back, 3 bases at V and 6 bases at J, with 11 bases in the middle. The CDR3 is 13 residues long. Per germline, CDR1 LNHDA and CDR2 SQIVND (reference sequence). Here the CDR3 DNA reads TGTGCCAGTAGTATTAACAGGAAGTCTGAAGCTTTCTTT. It is translated as CASSINRKSEAFF.

This clonotype appeared a single time. The rearrangement joins TRBV7-9 to TRBJ2-7; TRBD1 aligns across 8 bases. The CDR3 extends over 14 amino acids. The trim removed 4 bases at V and 6 bases at J, leaving 8 bases unmatched. Germline V gene data show CDR1 as SEHNR and CDR2 as FQNEAQ (reference sequence). CDR3 in DNA: TGTGCCAGCAGCTCGAGGACAGGGTTTGGCGAGCAGTACTTC. Protein: CASSSRTGFGEQYF.

This clonotype has just a few counts. The chain combines TRBV10-3 with TRBJ2-2, with D unclear. Germline CDR1 is ENHRY and CDR2 is SYGVKD. There are 17 residues in the CDR3. V was pared by 4 bases and J by 3 bases, with 18 bases between. CDR3 bases: TGTGCCATCAGTGGTTCCGGCCGTGGCTTACACACCGGGGAGCTGTTTTTT. Translating it yields CAISGSGRGLHTGELFF.

This clonotype was seen a handful of times. This chain joins TRBV11-2 and TRBJ1-2; TRBD1 agrees at 8 bases. The CDR3 sequence is 15 residues long. The V segment lost 4 bases and the J segment 7 bases; nucleotides outside the gene matches: 11. Germline loops: CDR1 SGHAT, CDR2 FQNNGV. The CDR3 here is CASSWDISGGGGYTF. CDR3 DNA sequence: TGTGCCAGCAGCTGGGACATATCAGGGGGCGGTGGCTACACCTTC.

This clonotype was detected only a few times. The rearrangement uses TRBV5-6 and TRBJ2-5; D might be TRBD1 or TRBD2, each matching 5 bases. Germline-derived CDR1 and CDR2 are SGHDT and YYEEEE. V was cut by 4 bases and J by 5 bases, with 15 bases left in between. This CDR3 is built from 14 residues. CDR3 bases: TGTGCCAGCAGCCCCGGGGCCCTCGGGGAGACCCAGTACTTC. Translation: CASSPGALGETQYF. Together with reference TRBV5-6 and TRBJ2-5, the CDR3 gives the full variable domain: DAGVTQSPTHLIKTRGQQVTLRCSPKSGHDTVSWYQQALGQGPQFIFQYYEEEERQRGNFPDRFSGHQFPNYSSELNVNALLLGDSALYLCASSPGALGETQYFGPGTRLLVL.